These 17 T cell receptor beta chains share one sample of origin, sequenced in a study of technical replicates of blood from several donors (dated by TCRdb to between 2016 and 2019). The method was the immunoSEQ multiplex PCR assay. TCRdb re-hosts the immuneACCESS table, in-frame sequences only. Its copies lack some clones; in the studies checked, an unresolved V gene accounts for under half of them, and the cause for the rest is not known. The sample includes about 80,000 clones, with roughly 94% observed a single time. 0.35% to 0.45% of the sample goes to the ten largest clones. The sample consisted of T cells isolated from PBMCs. The origin of the receptors is a human donor in good health.

The chain couples TRBV15 to TRBJ1-2, with a tentative D call TRBD1 (5 bases). Germline values: CDR1 LNHNV, CDR2 YYDKDF (reference sequence). The CDR3 consists of 14 residues. Trimming stripped 1 base from V and 3 bases from J, with 9 bases between. The CDR3 region is CATSRAVTDYGYTF. In DNA, the CDR3 is TGTGCCACCAGCAGAGCGGTGACAGACTATGGCTACACCTTC.

The chain couples TRBV18 to TRBJ1-2; 8 bases fit TRBD1. The germline gives CDR1 KGHSH, CDR2 LQKENI. The V segment lost 0 bases and the J segment 7 bases; nucleotides outside the gene matches: 7. The CDR3 totals 15 residues. CDR3: CASSPPRWTGSGYTF. DNA of the CDR3: TGTGCCAGCTCACCACCCCGCTGGACAGGGAGTGGCTACACCTTC. Full variable domain (outside the CDR3, taken from reference TRBV18 and TRBJ1-2): NAGVMQNPRHLVRRRGQEARLRCSPMKGHSHVYWYRQLPEEGLKFMVYLQKENIIDESGMPKERFSAEFPKEGPSILRIQQVVRGDSAAYFCASSPPRWTGSGYTFGSGTRLTVV.

V and J are TRBV7-9 and TRBJ2-1, with 7 bases identical to TRBD2. The CDR3 totals 12 residues. The germline gives CDR1 SEHNR, CDR2 FQNEAQ (reference sequence). J was trimmed by 10 bases and V by 6 bases; bases with no gene match: 6. CDR3 amino acids: CASRGLVDEQFF. As DNA, the CDR3 is TGTGCCAGCAGAGGACTAGTCGACGAGCAGTTCTTC.

The CDR3, as DNA: TGTGCCAGCAGTTCCGACAGGGGGCACTACACCTTC. Translating gives CASSSDRGHYTF. The rearrangement links TRBV28 to TRBJ1-2, with 10 nucleotides matching TRBD1. V dropped 4 bases and J dropped 10; count of bases not matched to a gene: 3. The CDR3 consists of 12 residues. In germline, CDR1 is MDHEN, CDR2 SYDVKM.

The rearrangement joins TRBV19 to TRBJ1-1; possible D gene TRBD1, 6 bases. V lost 5 bases, J lost 3 bases, and 10 bases lay in between. This CDR3 contains 13 residues. Germline CDR1 and CDR2: LNHDA and SQIVND (reference sequence). The CDR3 protein is CASSVRTDTEAFF. As DNA, the CDR3 is TGTGCCAGTAGTGTTCGGACAGACACTGAAGCTTTCTTT.

The chain joins TRBV4-1 to TRBJ1-4; 7 bases agree with TRBD1. Germline V gene sequence: CDR1 MGHRA, CDR2 YSYEKL. The CDR3 runs 19 residues. The J segment lost 8 bases and the V segment lost 3 bases, leaving 21 bases of the junction unmatched. The CDR3 region has the DNA TGCGCCAGCAGCCACACCGAAGGCTTAAATACAGGGGATGACGAAAAACTGTTTTTT. This encodes CASSHTEGLNTGDDEKLFF.

J is TRBJ2-1 and V is TRBV7-9; perhaps TRBD1 as D (5 bases). V lost 4 bases and J lost 5, with 12 bases in between. The CDR3 totals 14 residues. Per germline, CDR1 SEHNR and CDR2 FQNEAQ (reference sequence). The CDR3 sequence is CASSSEFRDNEQFF. DNA of the CDR3: TGTGCCAGCAGCTCCGAATTCAGGGACAATGAGCAGTTCTTC.

The chain carries TRBV27 and TRBJ2-3, with a weak D call TRBD2 (6 bases). Looked up from germline, CDR1 is MNHEY and CDR2 is SMNVEV (reference sequence). V was trimmed by 4 bases and J by 8 bases, leaving 10 bases between them. This CDR3 is 12 amino acids long. The CDR3 DNA follows: TGTGCCAGCAGTTCCCGGGGAGGTACGCAGTATTTT. Translation: CASSSRGGTQYF.

The chain has TRBV7-9 and TRBJ2-2; tentatively, D is TRBD1 (5 bases). Germline CDR1 and CDR2: SEHNR and FQNEAQ (reference sequence). CDR3 length equals 13 residues. The germline V and J ends were trimmed by 4 bases and 7 bases, with 10 bases remaining between them. CDR3 bases: TGTGCCAGCAGCTCGACAGACAACGGGGAGCTGTTTTTT. It specifies CASSSTDNGELFF.

This chain links TRBV5-1 with TRBJ2-7; D is undetermined. This CDR3 is built from 13 residues. With 4 bases removed from V and 3 bases from J, the gap between germline ends came to 11 bases. From germline, CDR1 is SGHRS and CDR2 YFSETQ. The CDR3 sequence: CASSTGPDYEQYF. CDR3 in DNA: TGCGCCAGCAGCACTGGGCCCGACTACGAGCAGTACTTC.

V usage is TRBV7-8 and J usage is TRBJ1-2; TRBD1 aligns across 10 bases. V was pared by 5 bases and J by 3 bases, with 6 bases of the junction left unmatched. CDR1 and CDR2 (germline): SGHVS, FQNEAQ. The CDR3 sequence is 15 residues long. The CDR3 sequence: CASSPATGGHYGYTF. The CDR3 DNA follows: TGTGCCAGCAGCCCTGCGACAGGGGGCCACTATGGCTACACCTTC.

Here the CDR3 DNA reads TGTGCCAGCAGTGATATTTCGGGAGGGCGCGAGCAGTACTTC. Amino acid sequence: CASSDISGGREQYF. The V gene is TRBV6-1, the J gene TRBJ2-7, with TRBD2 matching 8 bases. This CDR3 region has 14 residues. In germline, CDR1 is MNHNS, CDR2 SASEGT. The V and J ends lost 3 bases and 6 bases, in that order; junction bases with no gene match: 7.

The chain employs TRBV6-6 and TRBJ1-2; 7 bases map to TRBD1. Germline CDR1 is MNHNY and CDR2 is SVGAGI (reference sequence). This CDR3 comprises 12 residues. V dropped 6 bases and J dropped 5; count of bases not matched to a gene: 3. This CDR3 reads CASSPGQYGYTF. The CDR3 bases are TGTGCCAGCAGCCCGGGACAGTATGGCTACACCTTC.

This chain links TRBV6-5 with TRBJ2-3; 9 bases are a match to TRBD2. The germline gives CDR1 MNHEY, CDR2 SVGAGI. V trimming: 5 bases; J trimming: 13 bases; junction bases outside the gene matches: 10. The CDR3 is 13 amino acids. The CDR3 coding sequence is TGTGCCAGCAGTGTTAGCGGGAGTGGTGTAAAGTATTTT. Amino acid sequence: CASSVSGSGVKYF.

The chain uses TRBV28 and TRBJ1-2; 9 bases are shared with TRBD1. The CDR3 consists of 16 residues. J lost 5 bases, V lost 5 bases, and 12 bases had no gene match. Germline-derived CDR1 and CDR2 are MDHEN and SYDVKM. The CDR3 loop reads CASSLTTGQGIYGYTF. DNA of the CDR3: TGTGCCAGCAGTCTAACCACCGGACAGGGGATATATGGCTACACCTTC.

In nucleotides, the CDR3 is TGTGCCAGTAGTCAGGGTTTTACTAATGAAAAACTGTTTTTT. As protein: CASSQGFTNEKLFF. The chain uses TRBV19 and TRBJ1-4, with a tentative D call TRBD1 (5 bases). The CDR3 is 14 amino acids. The germline V gene has CDR1 LNHDA and CDR2 SQIVND (reference sequence). Trimming removed 5 bases from V and 2 bases from J, with 9 bases in between.

V gene TRBV5-4 combines with J gene TRBJ2-1, with 12 bases aligning to TRBD2. The CDR3 runs to 16 residues. Germline V gene lookup returns CDR1 SGHNT and CDR2 YYREEE (reference sequence). V was pared by 0 bases and J by 3 bases, with 1 base of the junction left unmatched. CDR3: CASSLAGLAGYNEQFF. The CDR3 DNA reads TGTGCCAGCAGCTTGGCGGGACTAGCGGGCTACAATGAGCAGTTCTTC. The full variable domain, its missing parts supplied by reference TRBV5-4 and TRBJ2-1, is ETGVTQSPTHLIKTRGQQVTLRCSSQSGHNTVSWYQQALGQGPQFIFQYYREEENGRGNFPPRFSGLQFPNYSSELNVNALELDDSALYLCASSLAGLAGYNEQFFGPGTRLTVL.